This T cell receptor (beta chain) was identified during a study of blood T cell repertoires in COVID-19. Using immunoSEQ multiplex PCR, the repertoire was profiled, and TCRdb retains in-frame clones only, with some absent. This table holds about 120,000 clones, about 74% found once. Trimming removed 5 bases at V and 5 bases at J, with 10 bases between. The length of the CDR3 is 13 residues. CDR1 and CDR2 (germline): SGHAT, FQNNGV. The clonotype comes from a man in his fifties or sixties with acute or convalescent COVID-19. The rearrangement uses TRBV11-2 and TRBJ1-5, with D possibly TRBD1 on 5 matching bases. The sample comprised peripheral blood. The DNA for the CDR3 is TGTGCCAGCAGCCAGGGTTTTGATCAGCCCCAGCATTTT. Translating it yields CASSQGFDQPQHF.